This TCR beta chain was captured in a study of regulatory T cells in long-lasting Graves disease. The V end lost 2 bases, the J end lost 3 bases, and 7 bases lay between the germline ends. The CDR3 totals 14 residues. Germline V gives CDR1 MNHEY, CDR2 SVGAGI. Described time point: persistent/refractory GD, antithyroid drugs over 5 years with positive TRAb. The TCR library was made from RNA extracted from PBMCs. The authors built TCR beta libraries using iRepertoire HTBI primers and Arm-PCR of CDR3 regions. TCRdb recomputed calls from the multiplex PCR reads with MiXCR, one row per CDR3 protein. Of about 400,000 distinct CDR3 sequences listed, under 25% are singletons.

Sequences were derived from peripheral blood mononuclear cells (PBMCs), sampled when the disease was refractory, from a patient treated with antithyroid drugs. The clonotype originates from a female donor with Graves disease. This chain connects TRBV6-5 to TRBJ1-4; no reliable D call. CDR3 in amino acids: CASSYRLPNEKLFF. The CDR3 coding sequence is TGTGCCAGCAGTTACAGGCTACCTAATGAAAAACTGTTTTTT.